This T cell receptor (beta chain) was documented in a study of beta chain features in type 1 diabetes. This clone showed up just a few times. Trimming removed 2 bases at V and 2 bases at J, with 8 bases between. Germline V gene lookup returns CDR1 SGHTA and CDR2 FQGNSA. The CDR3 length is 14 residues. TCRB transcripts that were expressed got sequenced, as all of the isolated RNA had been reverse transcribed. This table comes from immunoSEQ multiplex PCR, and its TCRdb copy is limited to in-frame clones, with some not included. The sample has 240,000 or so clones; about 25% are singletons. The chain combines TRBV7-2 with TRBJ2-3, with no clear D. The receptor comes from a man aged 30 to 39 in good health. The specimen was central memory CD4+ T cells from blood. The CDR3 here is CASSLTSPTDTQYF. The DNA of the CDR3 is TGTGCCAGCAGCTTAACGAGCCCCACAGATACGCAGTATTTT.